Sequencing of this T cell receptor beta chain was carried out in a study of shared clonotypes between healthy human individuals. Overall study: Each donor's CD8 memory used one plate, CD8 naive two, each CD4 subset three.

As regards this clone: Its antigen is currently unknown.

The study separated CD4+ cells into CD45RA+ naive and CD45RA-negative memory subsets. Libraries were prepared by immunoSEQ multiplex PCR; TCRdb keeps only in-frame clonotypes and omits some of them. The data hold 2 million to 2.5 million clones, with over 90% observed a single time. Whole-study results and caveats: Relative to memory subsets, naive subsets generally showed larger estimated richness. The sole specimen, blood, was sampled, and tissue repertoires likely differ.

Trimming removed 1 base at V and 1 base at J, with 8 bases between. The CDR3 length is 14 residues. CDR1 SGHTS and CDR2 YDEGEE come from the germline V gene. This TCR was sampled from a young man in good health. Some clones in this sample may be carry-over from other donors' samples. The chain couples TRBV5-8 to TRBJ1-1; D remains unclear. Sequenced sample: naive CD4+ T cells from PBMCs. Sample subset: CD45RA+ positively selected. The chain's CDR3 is CASSLLGPNTEAFF. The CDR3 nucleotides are TGTGCCAGCAGCTTGTTAGGCCCGAACACTGAAGCTTTCTTT.